The 28 T cell receptor beta chains below all came from one sample that was sequenced in a study of blood T cell repertoires in COVID-19 (dated by TCRdb to the early 2020s). Library generation was performed with the immunoSEQ multiplex PCR assay. TCRdb mirrors the immuneACCESS table, restricted to in-frame sequences. Some clones are absent from its copies; in checked studies, under half trace to an unresolved V gene, and the reason for the others is unknown. The sample table holds 200,000 to 300,000 clones, of which about 87% were seen once. The ten most abundant clones make up about 1.2% of the sample. Input material: PBMCs or T cells enriched from blood (not recorded which). The receptors stem from a woman aged 40 to 50 with acute COVID-19.

This chain uses TRBV2 with TRBJ1-2; D unclear. The CDR3 consists of 14 residues. The germline CDR1 and CDR2 sequences are SNHLY and FYNNEI. The V end lost 7 bases, the J end lost 2 bases, and 14 bases lay between the germline ends. DNA of the CDR3: TGTGCCAGCACTGTGCGAGCTGCGAACTATGGCTACACCTTC. This encodes CASTVRAANYGYTF.

This clone was observed a handful of times. J is TRBJ2-7 and V is TRBV3-1 (or the pseudogene TRBV3-2), with 10 bases lining up with TRBD2. The CDR3 length is 15 residues. Germline V gives CDR1 LGHDT, CDR2 YNNKEL (reference sequence). V dropped 1 base and J dropped 7; count of bases not matched to a gene: 7. CDR3 in amino acids: CASSQARAGGLEQYF. As DNA, the CDR3 is TGTGCCAGCAGCCAAGCCCGAGCGGGAGGGTTAGAGCAGTACTTC.

As DNA, the CDR3 is TGTGCCAGCAGCCGACTAGCAGTGAACGAGCAGTACTTC. It yields the protein CASSRLAVNEQYF. V usage is TRBV14 and J usage is TRBJ2-7, with 7 bases that match TRBD2. CDR1 and CDR2 from the germline V gene are SGHDN and FVKESK. This CDR3 has 13 amino acids. The V gene end was trimmed by 4 bases and the J gene end by 5 bases; junction bases not matched to a gene: 5.

This chain links TRBV19 with TRBJ1-2; 7 nucleotides align to TRBD1. CDR3 size: 16 residues. V lost 1 base and J lost 5; bases outside the gene matches: 10. Germline loops: CDR1 LNHDA, CDR2 SQIVND (reference sequence). CDR3: CASSIGSQGVLYGYTF. DNA of the CDR3: TGTGCCAGTAGTATAGGGTCCCAGGGGGTTCTTTATGGCTACACCTTC.

The genes are TRBV19 and TRBJ2-1, with 11 bases that match TRBD2. With 4 bases clipped from V and 4 bases from J, the junction kept 6 bases outside the gene matches. There are 16 residues in the CDR3. Germline V lookup: CDR1 LNHDA, CDR2 SQIVND (reference sequence). CDR3 nucleotide sequence: TGTGCCAGTAGTAAATCCGGGACTAGCGGATACAATGAGCAGTTCTTC. Protein product: CASSKSGTSGYNEQFF.

The rearrangement uses TRBV7-9 and TRBJ2-7; D possibly corresponds to TRBD2 (7 bases). CDR3 length: 16 amino acids. V was shortened by 4 bases and J by 3 bases, with 19 bases between the two germline ends. The germline V gene has CDR1 SEHNR and CDR2 FQNEAQ (reference sequence). Here the CDR3 DNA reads TGTGCCAGCAGCTCCACGGGGGGCGGTGGGGTCTACGAGCAGTACTTC. Protein: CASSSTGGGGVYEQYF.

V is TRBV28 and J is TRBJ1-5, with a possible D match to TRBD1 (5 bases). The CDR3 spans 15 residues. The V end was cut by 2 bases, the J end by 5 bases, with 13 bases between. The germline V gene encodes CDR1 MDHEN and CDR2 SYDVKM. This chain's CDR3 is CASSLTLQGDQPQHF. As DNA, the CDR3 is TGTGCCAGCAGTTTAACCCTCCAGGGTGATCAGCCCCAGCATTTT.

The table lists this clone with a count of one. The chain uses TRBV3-1 (or the pseudogene TRBV3-2) and TRBJ1-2; 7 positions agree with TRBD1. The germline gives CDR1 LGHDT, CDR2 YNNKEL (reference sequence). There are 14 residues in the CDR3. The V gene end was trimmed by 6 bases and the J gene end by 8 bases; junction bases not matched to a gene: 12. The CDR3 nucleotides read TGTGCCAGCAGGCACACCCCGACAGGGAAAGGCTACACCTTC. It yields the protein CASRHTPTGKGYTF.

V usage is TRBV6-1 and J usage is TRBJ1-2; D is undetermined. The CDR3 has 17 amino acids. V shed 2 bases and J shed 2 bases, with 18 bases lying between them. Germline V CDR1 and CDR2: MNHNS, SASEGT. This CDR3 is CASSEWALGDENYGYTF. CDR3 DNA: TGTGCCAGCAGTGAATGGGCCTTGGGAGACGAGAACTATGGCTACACCTTC.

This clone was seen a handful of times. This chain links TRBV9 with TRBJ1-2; D ambiguous. The V and J ends lost 0 bases and 8 bases respectively, with 11 bases between them. The CDR3 has 13 residues. CDR1 is SGDLS, CDR2 YYNGEE, per germline. The CDR3 DNA follows: TGTGCCAGCAGCGTAGTTCGAGAGGTCGGCTACACCTTC. Residues: CASSVVREVGYTF.

The chain couples TRBV5-6 to TRBJ2-1; 11 nucleotides align to TRBD2. Germline V gives CDR1 SGHDT, CDR2 YYEEEE. The CDR3 loop spans 15 amino acids. The V segment lost 0 bases and the J segment 13 bases; nucleotides outside the gene matches: 9. The CDR3 DNA reads as TGTGCCAGCAGCTTGGTGGGAACTAGCGGGGGACCACAGTTCTTC. Its translation: CASSLVGTSGGPQFF.

The chain has TRBV3-1 (or the pseudogene TRBV3-2) and TRBJ1-4; 7 bases map to TRBD1. The germline V gene encodes CDR1 LGHDT and CDR2 YNNKEL (reference sequence). Unmatched junction bases numbered 9, after V lost 2 bases and J lost 6 bases. This CDR3 comprises 16 residues. In DNA form, the CDR3 reads TGTGCCAGCAGCCAAACTGCAGGGGGTCTTGATGAAAAACTGTTTTTT. Protein sequence: CASSQTAGGLDEKLFF.

This rearrangement joins TRBV11-3 to TRBJ2-3; tentatively, D is TRBD2 (7 bases). In germline, CDR1 is SGHNT, CDR2 YENEEA. Trimming stripped 7 bases from V and 3 bases from J, with 11 bases between. The CDR3 contains 13 residues. CDR3 in amino acids: CASKGGGTDTQYF. The CDR3 nucleotides read TGTGCCAGCAAGGGGGGGGGAACAGATACGCAGTATTTT.

The chain employs TRBV7-9 and TRBJ2-2; possibly TRBD2 for D (6 bases). Trimming took 6 bases from V and 7 from J, leaving 9 bases between them. The CDR3 contains 12 residues. In germline, CDR1 is SEHNR, CDR2 FQNEAQ (reference sequence). The CDR3 DNA follows: TGTGCCAGCAGTGGGGAGGTCGGGGAGCTGTTTTTT. It yields the protein CASSGEVGELFF.

J is TRBJ2-3 and V is TRBV11-3; perhaps TRBD2 as D (6 bases). Germline CDR1 reads SGHNT; CDR2 reads YENEEA. The V end lost 0 bases, the J end lost 2 bases, and 12 bases lay between the germline ends. The CDR3 loop spans 16 amino acids. Here the CDR3 DNA reads TGTGCCAGCAGCTTAGATTTAGGAGGGCTCACAGATACGCAGTATTTT. The encoded protein is CASSLDLGGLTDTQYF.

V is TRBV5-1 and J is TRBJ2-1; 10 bases align to TRBD2. Germline CDR1 is SGHRS and CDR2 is YFSETQ. The trim removed 2 bases at V and 3 bases at J, leaving 11 bases unmatched. The CDR3 length is 18 residues. CDR3 amino acids: CASSLRGPRTSGYNEQFF. DNA of the CDR3: TGCGCCAGCAGCTTACGAGGGCCTAGGACTAGCGGCTACAATGAGCAGTTCTTC.

This clone occurred once. The chain is built from TRBV6-5 and TRBJ2-1; possible D gene TRBD1, 6 bases. Germline lookup yields CDR1 MNHEY and CDR2 SVGAGI. The CDR3 spans 13 residues. Deletions cut 6 bases from V and 5 bases from J, with 11 bases between. The CDR3 region is CASRGDTNNEQFF. The CDR3 DNA reads as TGTGCCAGCAGAGGGGACACAAACAATGAGCAGTTCTTC.

This chain links TRBV20-1 with TRBJ2-7, with 8 positions matching TRBD1. The V and J ends lost 3 bases and 5 bases, in that order; junction bases with no gene match: 15. The CDR3 is made up of 16 amino acids. The germline V gene encodes CDR1 DFQATT and CDR2 SNEGSKA (reference sequence). In nucleotides, the CDR3 is TGCAGTGCTAGTCGCCCAGGGGGCCCATCGTGGGACGAGCAGTACTTC. Amino acid sequence: CSASRPGGPSWDEQYF.

The V gene is TRBV3-1 (or the pseudogene TRBV3-2), the J gene TRBJ2-7; perhaps TRBD2 as D (5 bases). The CDR3 runs 15 residues. Trimming left V 3 bases short and J 1 base short, with 13 bases between. Germline CDR1 LGHDT, CDR2 YNNKEL (reference sequence). The CDR3 sequence is CASSHSGLESYEQYF. CDR3 DNA: TGTGCCAGCAGCCATAGTGGACTTGAGTCCTACGAGCAGTACTTC.

CDR3 in amino acids: CASSREPSYEQYF. In DNA, the CDR3 is TGTGCCAGCTCTCGGGAGCCCTCCTACGAGCAGTACTTC. The V and J genes are TRBV2 and TRBJ2-7, with D perhaps matching TRBD2 (6 bases). The CDR3 has 13 amino acids. Trimming stripped 8 bases from V and 0 bases from J, with 11 bases between. Germline loops: CDR1 SNHLY, CDR2 FYNNEI.

V is TRBV3-1 (or the pseudogene TRBV3-2) and J is TRBJ1-3; 7 bases are shared with TRBD1. V trimming: 4 bases; J trimming: 0 bases; junction bases outside the gene matches: 6. This CDR3 contains 16 residues. Germline CDR1 reads LGHDT; CDR2 reads YNNKEL (reference sequence). CDR3 amino acids: CASSLGTAYSGNTIYF. The CDR3 DNA follows: TGTGCCAGCAGCCTGGGGACAGCGTACTCTGGAAACACCATATATTTT.

The rearrangement links TRBV30 to TRBJ2-6; D uncertain. The germline V and J ends were trimmed by 2 bases and 4 bases, with 12 bases remaining between them. Germline lookup yields CDR1 GTSNPN and CDR2 SVGIG (reference sequence). The CDR3 is made up of 15 amino acids. The CDR3 sequence is CAWSLNIIGANVLTF. CDR3 DNA: TGTGCCTGGAGTTTAAACATCATCGGGGCCAACGTCCTGACTTTC.

The chain uses TRBV6-2 or TRBV6-3 and TRBJ2-1, with TRBD2 matching over 13 bases. Trimming took 4 bases from V and 5 from J; bases not matched to a gene: 8. The CDR3 totals 17 residues. Per the germline V gene, CDR1 is MNHEY and CDR2 is SVGEGT. The CDR3 DNA reads as TGTGCCAGCAGTTTGGAGACTAGCGGGAGGCTTAACAATGAGCAGTTCTTC. It is translated as CASSLETSGRLNNEQFF.

The rearrangement uses TRBV30 and TRBJ2-1; D may be TRBD2 (5 bases). Trimming removed 0 bases from V and 9 bases from J, with 12 bases in between. The CDR3 spans 13 residues. From germline, CDR1 is GTSNPN and CDR2 SVGIG (reference sequence). The CDR3 nucleotides are TGTGCCTGGAGTGTAGGACTTCCCCGTGAGCAGTTCTTC. Amino acids: CAWSVGLPREQFF.

This sequence joins TRBV19 and TRBJ1-2; D is unresolved. Trimming left V 5 bases short and J 4 bases short, with 17 bases between. CDR3 length: 15 amino acids. CDR1 LNHDA and CDR2 SQIVND come from the germline V gene (reference sequence). Here the CDR3 DNA reads TGTGCCAGTAGTGCCGCGGGCAGAAGTCTCTATGGCTACACCTTC. Translation gives CASSAAGRSLYGYTF.

This rearrangement joins TRBV30 to TRBJ1-3, with D unclear. Germline-derived CDR1 and CDR2 are GTSNPN and SVGIG (reference sequence). Deletions cut 3 bases from V and 4 bases from J, with 13 bases between. The CDR3 spans 14 residues. The CDR3 DNA reads as TGTGCCTGGAGCTCGTGGGCATTCGGAAACACCATATATTTT. This sequence encodes CAWSSWAFGNTIYF.

J is TRBJ1-1 and V is TRBV9, with 9 bases identical to TRBD1. The CDR3 contains 15 residues. Germline V gene data show CDR1 as SGDLS and CDR2 as YYNGEE. V trimming: 4 bases; J trimming: 6 bases; junction bases outside the gene matches: 10. The CDR3 nucleotides read TGTGCCAGCAGCCTTACGACAGGGGGGTTTCCTGAAGCTTTCTTT. This gives the protein CASSLTTGGFPEAFF.

The rearrangement joins TRBV5-1 to TRBJ2-7, with 7 bases identical to TRBD1. With 4 bases clipped from V and 3 bases from J, the junction kept 4 bases outside the gene matches. The CDR3 runs to 13 residues. Germline V CDR1 and CDR2: SGHRS, YFSETQ. CDR3: CASSIGDSYEQYF. The CDR3 region has the DNA TGCGCCAGCAGCATAGGGGACAGCTACGAGCAGTACTTC.